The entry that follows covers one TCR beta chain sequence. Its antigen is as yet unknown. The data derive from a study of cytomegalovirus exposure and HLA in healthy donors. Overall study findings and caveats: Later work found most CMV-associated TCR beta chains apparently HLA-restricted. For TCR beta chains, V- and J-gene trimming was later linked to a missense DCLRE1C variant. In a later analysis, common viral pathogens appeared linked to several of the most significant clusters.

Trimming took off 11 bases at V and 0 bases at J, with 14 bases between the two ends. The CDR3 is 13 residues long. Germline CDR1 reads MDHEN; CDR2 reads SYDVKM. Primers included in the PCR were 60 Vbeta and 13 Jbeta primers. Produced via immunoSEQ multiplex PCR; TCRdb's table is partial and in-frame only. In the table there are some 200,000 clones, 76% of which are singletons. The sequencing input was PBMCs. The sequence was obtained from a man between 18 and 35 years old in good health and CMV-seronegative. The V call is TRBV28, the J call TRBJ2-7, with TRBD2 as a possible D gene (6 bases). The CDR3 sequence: CAGFGGGSYEQYF. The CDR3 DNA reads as TGTGCCGGCTTTGGGGGAGGCTCCTACGAGCAGTACTTC.